The 24 T cell receptor beta chains presented below share a single source sample, sequenced in a study of T cells in Graves' hyperthyroidism and ophthalmopathy. It was RNA transcripts that yielded the amplified TCR beta CDR3 regions. A set of HTBI primers served as the primers for a first-round RT-PCR of the TCR CDR3. TCRdb re-analysed the multiplex PCR reads in MiXCR, keeping a single row per CDR3 protein. The table lists about 250,000 distinct CDR3 sequences, almost 25% of them singletons. Sequencing was performed on blood. The receptors were gathered from a woman in her forties with Graves' ophthalmopathy.

The sample holds many counts of this clonotype. The chain couples TRBV2 to TRBJ2-7, with 8 nucleotides matching TRBD2. The CDR3 is 12 amino acids. Germline trimming cut 7 bases from V and 3 bases from J; bases unmatched to any gene: 2. Germline V gene sequence: CDR1 SNHLY, CDR2 FYNNEI. CDR3 loop: CASIAGLYEQYF. The CDR3 coding sequence is TGTGCCAGCATAGCGGGACTCTACGAGCAGTACTTC.

This clonotype was recorded at least ten times. The chain joins TRBV19 to TRBJ2-7, with 14 bases matching TRBD2. This CDR3 is 17 amino acids long. Germline assignment: CDR1 LNHDA and CDR2 SQIVND (reference sequence). The V gene end was trimmed by 5 bases and the J gene end by 0 bases; junction bases not matched to a gene: 6. This CDR3 reads CASSGGTSGSGSYEQYF. CDR3 bases: TGTGCCAGTAGTGGCGGGACTAGCGGGAGTGGCTCCTACGAGCAGTACTTC.

The chain joins TRBV28 to TRBJ1-2; 7 bases match TRBD1. This CDR3 has 13 amino acids. The trim removed 11 bases at V and 2 bases at J, leaving 8 bases unmatched. The germline V gene has CDR1 MDHEN and CDR2 SYDVKM. The CDR3, as DNA: TGTGCCTCACTTGGGACAGCCAACTATGGCTACACCTTC. Translated: CASLGTANYGYTF.

V gene TRBV28 combines with J gene TRBJ2-7; 8 positions agree with TRBD1. Germline CDR1 and CDR2: MDHEN and SYDVKM. CDR3 length equals 15 residues. V trimming: 6 bases; J trimming: 4 bases; junction bases outside the gene matches: 11. The DNA for the CDR3 is TGTGCCAGCAGACCGACAGGGGTAGGGGATTACGAGCAGTACTTC. It is translated as CASRPTGVGDYEQYF.

The sample holds many counts of this clonotype. The chain has TRBV5-8 and TRBJ1-1; D uncertain. The germline V and J ends were trimmed by 4 bases and 6 bases, with 16 bases remaining between them. The germline V gene has CDR1 SGHTS and CDR2 YDEGEE. This CDR3 is 14 amino acids long. CDR3 loop: CASSSGESRPEAFF. Written as DNA, the CDR3 is TGTGCCAGCAGCAGTGGGGAGTCGAGGCCTGAAGCTTTCTTT.

This clonotype was detected once. CDR3 residues: CASSPKHAEAFF. The CDR3 DNA follows: TGTGCCAGCAGTCCAAAACACGCTGAAGCTTTCTTT. The chain links TRBV28 to TRBJ1-1; D is ambiguous. The CDR3 length is 12 residues. Germline lookup yields CDR1 MDHEN and CDR2 SYDVKM. V lost 5 bases to trimming and J lost 6 bases, with 10 bases between them.

This clonotype was detected many times. The chain uses TRBV7-8 and TRBJ1-2, with no clear D. This CDR3 contains 15 residues. Germline V CDR1 and CDR2: SGHVS, FQNEAQ. V gave up 4 bases and J gave up 0 bases, with 12 bases separating them. CDR3 sequence (DNA): TGTGCCAGCAGCTCAGAGGGCAGAGCTAACTATGGCTACACCTTC. Translating it yields CASSSEGRANYGYTF.

This clonotype was picked up many times. V and J are TRBV20-1 and TRBJ2-1, with D possibly called TRBD1 or TRBD2 (5 bases each). Between the trimmed V and J ends, which lost 0 bases and 0 bases, there was a span of 15 bases. From germline, CDR1 is DFQATT and CDR2 SNEGSKA (reference sequence). The length of the CDR3 is 17 residues. For the CDR3, the DNA is TGCAGTGCTAGAGATGGGGCTAGGACTGCCTCCTACAATGAGCAGTTCTTC. It encodes CSARDGARTASYNEQFF.

This clonotype was seen ten or more times. V and J are TRBV7-9 and TRBJ2-5, with a possible D match to TRBD2 (6 bases). The V end was cut by 3 bases, the J end by 1 base, with 15 bases between. This CDR3 has 16 residues. The germline V gene encodes CDR1 SEHNR and CDR2 FQNEAQ (reference sequence). The CDR3 here is CASSFPWDSAQETQYF. For the CDR3, the DNA is TGTGCCAGCAGCTTCCCTTGGGACTCCGCCCAAGAGACCCAGTACTTC.

Ten or more counts support this clonotype. The chain combines TRBV6-1 with TRBJ2-7; 7 bases are a match to TRBD1. This CDR3 contains 12 residues. Per the germline V gene, CDR1 is MNHNS and CDR2 is SASEGT. Losses at the gene ends were 7 bases for V and 5 bases for J; bases not matched to a gene: 5. The CDR3 reads CASTNRGHEQYF. The CDR3 region has the DNA TGTGCCAGCACAAACAGGGGACACGAGCAGTACTTC.

This clonotype was seen at least ten times. V and J are TRBV11-1 and TRBJ2-5, with D unresolved. CDR1 and CDR2 from the germline V gene are SGHAT and FQDESV (reference sequence). V lost 0 bases and J 9 bases, leaving 14 bases between the germline ends. The CDR3 has 14 residues. Here the CDR3 reads CASSLAGGSKAQYF. The CDR3 bases are TGTGCCAGCAGCTTAGCGGGCGGATCCAAGGCCCAGTACTTC. Filled out from reference TRBV11-1 and TRBJ2-5, the complete variable domain reads EAEVAQSPRYKITEKSQAVAFWCDPISGHATLYWYRQILGQGPELLVQFQDESVVDDSQLPKDRFSAERLKGVDSTLKIQPAELGDSAMYLCASSLAGGSKAQYFGPGTRLLVL.

This clonotype was recorded at least ten times. The V call is TRBV28, the J call TRBJ2-5; the D gene is possibly TRBD2 (5 bases). Trimming removed 3 bases at V and 0 bases at J, with 8 bases between. The germline V gene has CDR1 MDHEN and CDR2 SYDVKM. The CDR3 totals 14 residues. CDR3 sequence reads: CASSLDGNQETQYF. The CDR3 nucleotides are TGTGCCAGCAGTTTGGACGGGAACCAAGAGACCCAGTACTTC.

In its sample, this clonotype was seen many times. V usage is TRBV12-3 or TRBV12-4 and J usage is TRBJ2-7; 8 bases are shared with TRBD2. This CDR3 has 14 residues. The V and J ends lost 6 bases and 6 bases, in that order; junction bases with no gene match: 10. CDR3 protein: CASSHGGVDGEQYF. The CDR3 region has the DNA TGTGCCAGCAGCCACGGGGGGGTTGATGGCGAGCAGTACTTC.

This clonotype was counted at least ten times. V usage is TRBV30 and J usage is TRBJ1-3, with a weak D call TRBD1 (5 bases). CDR3 size: 15 residues. CDR1 and CDR2 (germline): GTSNPN, SVGIG (reference sequence). The germline V and J ends were trimmed by 4 bases and 3 bases, with 16 bases remaining between them. CDR3 in amino acids: CAWNEGRRDGNTIYF. CDR3 coding DNA: TGTGCCTGGAACGAGGGACGGAGGGATGGAAACACCATATATTTT.

This clonotype was counted at least ten times. J is TRBJ2-7 and V is TRBV27; 16 nucleotides agree with TRBD2. After removal of 5 bases from V and 5 bases from J, the junction contained 3 bases not matched to a gene. The germline gives CDR1 MNHEY, CDR2 SMNVEV (reference sequence). The CDR3 spans 15 residues. CDR3 loop: CASSGGLAGGHEQYF. The CDR3 DNA is TGTGCCAGCAGTGGGGGACTAGCGGGAGGGCACGAGCAGTACTTC.

This clonotype was seen once. The V call is TRBV9, the J call TRBJ2-5; the match to TRBD2 covers 9 bases. V gave up 4 bases and J gave up 4 bases; unmatched junction bases: 14. Germline CDR1 is SGDLS and CDR2 is YYNGEE. This CDR3 contains 17 residues. CDR3 DNA: TGTGCCAGCAGCCAGTACCATTTGGGACTAGCTGGAGAGACCCAGTACTTC. Residues: CASSQYHLGLAGETQYF.

The chain joins TRBV5-1 to TRBJ2-7; TRBD1 agrees at 10 bases. The CDR3 has 15 amino acids. V shed 2 bases, J shed 3 bases, and the junction held 5 bases outside the gene matches. In germline, CDR1 is SGHRS, CDR2 YFSETQ. DNA for the CDR3: TGCGCCAGCAGCTTTCCGGGACAGGGGAACTACGAGCAGTACTTC. Protein product: CASSFPGQGNYEQYF.

This clonotype was counted ten times or more. V and J are TRBV11-2 and TRBJ2-1; D might be TRBD2 (6 bases). V was pared by 5 bases and J by 3 bases, with 17 bases between. CDR1 is SGHAT and CDR2 is FQNNGV in the germline V gene. The CDR3 sequence is 16 residues long. CDR3 DNA sequence: TGTGCCAGCAGCCAGGGCGCCAGACTAGTCTACAATGAGCAGTTCTTC. Protein sequence: CASSQGARLVYNEQFF.

Concerning this clonotype: A much larger clone lies one base from this, so it may be a read error. The rearrangement uses TRBV27 and TRBJ1-3; perhaps TRBD1 as D (5 bases). Germline V gives CDR1 MNHEY, CDR2 SMNVEV (reference sequence). This CDR3 spans 14 amino acids. The CDR3 protein is CVSKPRGGGTTIYF. DNA for the CDR3: TGTGTCAGCAAACCGCGGGGGGGTGGAACCACCATATATTTT.

The sample holds many counts of this clonotype. This rearrangement joins TRBV7-3 to TRBJ2-3, with 8 bases aligning to TRBD2. V shed 4 bases, J shed 4 bases, and the junction held 4 bases outside the gene matches. The germline V gene encodes CDR1 SGHTA and CDR2 FQGTGA. The CDR3 sequence is 14 residues long. The CDR3 coding sequence is TGTGCCAGCAGCTCGAGCGGGGGTGCAGATACGCAGTATTTT. It codes for CASSSSGGADTQYF.

The J gene is TRBJ2-5, the V gene TRBV6-2 or TRBV6-3; TRBD1 is a possible D gene (5 bases). Per germline, CDR1 MNHEY and CDR2 SVGEGT. The CDR3 sequence is 16 residues long. V lost 5 bases, J lost 8 bases, and 24 bases lay in between. The CDR3 bases are TGTGCCAGCAGTGACTTCTTCGCCGGCAGGGAAGGTACCCAGTACTTC. Translation: CASSDFFAGREGTQYF.

This clonotype was recorded at least ten times. The chain combines TRBV20-1 with TRBJ2-5; tentative D call: TRBD1 (5 bases). The CDR3 totals 14 residues. Trimming left V 1 base short and J 4 bases short, with 13 bases between. CDR1 DFQATT and CDR2 SNEGSKA come from the germline V gene (reference sequence). The CDR3 sequence: CSARGGLGVETQYF. The CDR3 DNA follows: TGCAGTGCTAGAGGTGGGCTAGGGGTAGAGACCCAGTACTTC.

V is TRBV6-5 and J is TRBJ1-1; 7 bases agree with TRBD1. Germline values: CDR1 MNHEY, CDR2 SVGAGI. CDR3 length: 14 amino acids. The trim removed 2 bases at V and 4 bases at J, leaving 4 bases unmatched. CDR3 region: CASSYPGGGTEAFF. The CDR3 DNA follows: TGTGCCAGCAGTTACCCAGGGGGGGGCACTGAAGCTTTCTTT.

The gene calls are TRBV4-3 and TRBJ2-7, with a possible D match to TRBD2 (6 bases). CDR1 and CDR2 from the germline V gene are LGHNA and YSLEER. Trimming removed 0 bases at V and 5 bases at J, with 8 bases between. The CDR3 sequence is 13 residues long. The CDR3 protein is CASSQEEGNEQYF. The CDR3 DNA follows: TGCGCCAGCAGCCAAGAGGAGGGGAACGAGCAGTACTTC.